This T cell receptor (beta chain) was retrieved from a study of T cell responses to AZD1222 COVID-19 vaccine. The study's findings and limits: Repertoire sampling was restricted to post-peak T cell response timepoints. Spike-wide coverage was observed for vaccine-associated CD4 TCRs, with dominant responses at 160-218 and 743-854.

The germline V gene has CDR1 SGHRS and CDR2 YFSETQ. V lost 0 bases, J lost 2 bases, and 7 bases lay in between. The CDR3 length is 14 residues. A remark on this clone: No antigen is known for it.

Clones were read by immunoSEQ multiplex PCR, and TCRdb kept only the in-frame ones, dropping some. The sample lists 80,000 to 100,000 clones, 70% to 90% occurring once. This TCR derives from an adult who received the AZD1222 COVID-19 vaccine. Sequences were derived from peripheral blood, sampled 28 days after the second AZD1222 dose. The V gene is TRBV5-1, the J gene TRBJ2-3; the D gene is possibly TRBD2 (5 bases). The CDR3 bases are TGCGCCAGCAGCTTGGGGACTTCCACAGATACGCAGTATTTT. This encodes CASSLGTSTDTQYF.